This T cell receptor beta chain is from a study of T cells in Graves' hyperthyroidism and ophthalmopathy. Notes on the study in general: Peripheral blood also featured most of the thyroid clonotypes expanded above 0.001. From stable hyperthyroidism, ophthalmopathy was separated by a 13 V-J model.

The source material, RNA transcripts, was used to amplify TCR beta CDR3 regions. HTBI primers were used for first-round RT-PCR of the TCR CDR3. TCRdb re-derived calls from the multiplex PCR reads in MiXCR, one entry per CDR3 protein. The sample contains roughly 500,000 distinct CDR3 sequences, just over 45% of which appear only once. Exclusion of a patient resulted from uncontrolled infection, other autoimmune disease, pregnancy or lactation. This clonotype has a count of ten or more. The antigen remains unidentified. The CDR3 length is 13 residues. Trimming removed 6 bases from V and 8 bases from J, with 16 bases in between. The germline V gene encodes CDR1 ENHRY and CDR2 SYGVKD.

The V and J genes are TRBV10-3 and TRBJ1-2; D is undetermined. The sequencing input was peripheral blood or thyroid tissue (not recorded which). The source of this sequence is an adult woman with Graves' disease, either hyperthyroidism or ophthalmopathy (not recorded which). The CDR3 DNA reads TGTGCCATCAGCAGAGTACCGGGTGAGGGCTACACCTTC. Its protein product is CAISRVPGEGYTF.